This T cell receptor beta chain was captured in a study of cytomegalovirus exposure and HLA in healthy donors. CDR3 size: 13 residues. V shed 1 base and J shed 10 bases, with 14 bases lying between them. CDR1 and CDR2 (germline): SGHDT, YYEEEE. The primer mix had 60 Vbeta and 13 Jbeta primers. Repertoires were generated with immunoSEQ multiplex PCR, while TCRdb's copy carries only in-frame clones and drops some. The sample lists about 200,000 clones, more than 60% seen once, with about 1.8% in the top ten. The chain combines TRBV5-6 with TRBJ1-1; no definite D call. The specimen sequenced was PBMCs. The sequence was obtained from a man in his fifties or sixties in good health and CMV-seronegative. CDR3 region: CASSLWVRDSAFF. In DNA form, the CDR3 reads TGTGCCAGCAGCTTGTGGGTTCGGGATTCAGCTTTCTTT.